These 10 T cell receptor beta chains were sequenced from one sample in a study of blood T cell repertoires in COVID-19. Sequenced by immunoSEQ multiplex PCR; TCRdb stores in-frame clones only, minus some. The sample holds approximately 170,000 clones, about 85% seen once. Sequenced sample: peripheral blood. Every receptor here comes from a man between 60 and 70 years old who had recovered from COVID-19.

The rearrangement uses TRBV7-2 and TRBJ1-2; D is unclear. The ends were cut back, 6 bases at V and 2 bases at J, with 10 bases in the middle. The CDR3 loop spans 13 amino acids. The V gene's germline CDR1 is SGHTA and CDR2 FQGNSA. In nucleotides, the CDR3 is TGTGCCAGCAGGCTGAGTCAAAACTATGGCTACACCTTC. Translation gives CASRLSQNYGYTF.

The chain links TRBV9 to TRBJ2-1, with D possibly being TRBD2 (6 bases). CDR1 and CDR2 (germline): SGDLS, YYNGEE. The CDR3 sequence is 14 residues long. Trimming removed 7 bases at V and 1 base at J, with 12 bases between. DNA of the CDR3: TGTGCCAGCGACTTTAGCGGTTCCTACAATGAGCAGTTCTTC. Translating it yields CASDFSGSYNEQFF.

The chain carries TRBV14 and TRBJ2-3; 9 bases line up with TRBD2. This CDR3 region has 16 residues. Germline CDR1 is SGHDN and CDR2 is FVKESK. The trim removed 8 bases at V and 2 bases at J, leaving 11 bases unmatched. CDR3 sequence reads: CASGAGGGAFTDTQYF. CDR3 DNA sequence: TGTGCCAGCGGTGCCGGCGGGGGGGCGTTCACAGATACGCAGTATTTT.

The chain uses TRBV11-1 and TRBJ2-5, with D maybe TRBD2 (5 bases). CDR1 SGHAT and CDR2 FQDESV come from the germline V gene (reference sequence). The CDR3 runs to 15 residues. The germline V and J ends were trimmed by 4 bases and 1 base, with 13 bases remaining between them. CDR3 region: CASSYGSTFQETQYF. DNA of the CDR3: TGTGCCAGCAGCTATGGGAGTACCTTCCAAGAGACCCAGTACTTC. The variable domain in full, completed from reference TRBV11-1 and TRBJ2-5, reads EAEVAQSPRYKITEKSQAVAFWCDPISGHATLYWYRQILGQGPELLVQFQDESVVDDSQLPKDRFSAERLKGVDSTLKIQPAELGDSAMYLCASSYGSTFQETQYFGPGTRLLVL.

The V gene is TRBV10-3, the J gene TRBJ1-1, with TRBD1 identical over 7 bases. V was pared by 2 bases and J by 1 base, with 7 bases of the junction left unmatched. Germline V gene data show CDR1 as ENHRY and CDR2 as SYGVKD. The CDR3 length is 16 residues. This chain's CDR3 is CAISEGGGYKNTEAFF. The CDR3, as DNA: TGTGCCATCAGTGAGGGAGGGGGCTATAAGAACACTGAAGCTTTCTTT.

The chain has TRBV5-8 and TRBJ1-5, with 10 nucleotides matching TRBD1. The CDR3 sequence is 17 residues long. V was pared by 4 bases and J by 2 bases, with 9 bases of the junction left unmatched. CDR1 is SGHTS and CDR2 is YDEGEE in the germline V gene. Here the CDR3 reads CASSLGGQGVRNQPQHF. Written as DNA, the CDR3 is TGTGCCAGCAGCCTAGGAGGACAGGGGGTTCGCAATCAGCCCCAGCATTTT.

This rearrangement joins TRBV29-1 to TRBJ1-2; 8 nucleotides agree with TRBD1. The junction had 7 bases not matched to a gene; V was cut back by 6 bases and J by 4 bases. The CDR3 contains 13 residues. The germline V gene encodes CDR1 SQVTM and CDR2 ANQGSEA. The CDR3 is CSVDDRGGYGYTF. DNA of the CDR3: TGCAGCGTAGACGACAGGGGTGGCTATGGCTACACCTTC.

The chain recombines TRBV4-2 with TRBJ2-3; 8 bases agree with TRBD1. Germline V lookup: CDR1 LGHNA, CDR2 YNFKEQ. V gave up 5 bases and J gave up 3 bases; unmatched junction bases: 10. This CDR3 is 16 amino acids long. The CDR3 DNA follows: TGTGCCAGCAGCGAAGCGGTTGGACAGGGAACAGATACGCAGTATTTT. This codes for CASSEAVGQGTDTQYF.

CDR3 nucleotide sequence: TGTGCCAGCAGTTTCGGACAGGGGAAAACCGGGGAGCTGTTTTTT. Protein product: CASSFGQGKTGELFF. V usage is TRBV6-6 and J usage is TRBJ2-2, with TRBD1 matching 9 bases. The CDR3 has 15 amino acids. CDR1 and CDR2 from the germline V gene are MNHNY and SVGAGI (reference sequence). Trimming removed 4 bases from V and 5 bases from J; junction bases left unmatched: 5.

The rearrangement links TRBV5-4 to TRBJ2-2, with 12 bases identical to TRBD2. The CDR3 length is 16 residues. Germline V gene sequence: CDR1 SGHNT, CDR2 YYREEE (reference sequence). The V gene end was trimmed by 4 bases and the J gene end by 5 bases; junction bases not matched to a gene: 6. The DNA for the CDR3 is TGTGCCAGCAGCCCCACTAGCGGGGGGATTACCGGGGAGCTGTTTTTT. It encodes CASSPTSGGITGELFF.